The 30 T cell receptor beta chains below were found in one sample sequenced in a study of T cells after yellow fever vaccination. TCRdb reprocessed the 5' RACE reads via MiXCR and lists one record per CDR3 protein. The table shows about 340,000 distinct CDR3 sequences, with about 4% occurring only once. The sequencing used PBMCs, collected 5 days after the yellow fever booster vaccination. The receptors here all came from a man younger than 35 who received the YFV17D yellow fever vaccine.

This clonotype came up once. This may be a read error, as it is one base from a much larger clone. The rearrangement joins TRBV7-2 to TRBJ1-4; D unclear. CDR3 length: 14 amino acids. Trimming left V 3 bases short and J 0 bases short, with 5 bases between. Germline assignment: CDR1 SGHTA and CDR2 FQGNSA. The CDR3 loop is CASSFGATNEKLFF. CDR3 coding DNA: TGTGCCAGCAGCTTTGGTGCAACTAATGAAAAACTGTTTTTT.

The table lists this clonotype with a few counts. The chain employs TRBV28 and TRBJ2-1; TRBD2 matches 11 bases. CDR3 length equals 17 residues. CDR1 and CDR2 (germline): MDHEN, SYDVKM. V lost 8 bases and J lost 8; bases outside the gene matches: 17. The CDR3 coding sequence is TGTGCCAGCGGGTTCGGGCGTCTAGCGGGGGGCCCAGATGAGCAGTTCTTC. Translated, it gives CASGFGRLAGGPDEQFF.

In this sample, this clonotype turned up a few times. The rearrangement links TRBV20-1 to TRBJ2-5; D gene uncertain. V lost 6 bases to trimming and J lost 2 bases, with 10 bases between them. The CDR3 totals 12 residues. Germline assignment: CDR1 DFQATT and CDR2 SNEGSKA (reference sequence). In DNA form, the CDR3 reads TGCAGTGCGGGAAATCCACAAGAGACCCAGTACTTC. Its translation: CSAGNPQETQYF.

There are a few counts of this clonotype. The chain uses TRBV12-3 or TRBV12-4 and TRBJ1-5; 9 nucleotides line up with TRBD1. CDR3 length: 14 amino acids. Trimming took 5 bases from V and 5 from J; bases not matched to a gene: 4. The CDR3: CASSTRTGDQPQHF. CDR3 in DNA: TGTGCCAGCAGTACCCGGACAGGGGATCAGCCCCAGCATTTT.

The chain employs TRBV7-6 and TRBJ2-1; a weak D match, TRBD2 (6 bases). This CDR3 contains 17 residues. The germline V gene has CDR1 SGHVS and CDR2 FNYEAQ. V lost 1 base and J lost 7, with 20 bases in between. The CDR3 sequence: CASSLGPSGVPGNEQFF. The DNA of the CDR3 is TGTGCCAGCAGCTTAGGCCCCTCGGGGGTTCCCGGGAATGAGCAGTTCTTC.

The chain links TRBV20-1 to TRBJ2-6; D perhaps matches TRBD1 (5 bases). The CDR3 is made up of 16 amino acids. Germline CDR1 is DFQATT and CDR2 is SNEGSKA (reference sequence). Trimming pared 3 bases from V and 0 bases from J, leaving 12 bases between. The CDR3 protein is CSASLAGLSGANVLTF. The CDR3 DNA sequence: TGCAGTGCTAGCTTGGCAGGGCTCTCTGGGGCCAACGTCCTGACTTTC.

This clonotype was detected ten times or more. The rearrangement links TRBV4-2 to TRBJ1-1; possible D gene TRBD1, 5 bases. Per the germline V gene, CDR1 is LGHNA and CDR2 is YNFKEQ. The CDR3 covers 15 residues. V lost 0 bases and J 6 bases, leaving 14 bases between the germline ends. CDR3 nucleotide sequence: TGTGCCAGCAGCCAAGATGTGGGGCGGAGCGCTGAAGCTTTCTTT. It codes for CASSQDVGRSAEAFF.

This clonotype turned up a few times. This sequence joins TRBV10-3 and TRBJ2-7; TRBD1 matches at 7 bases. Germline lookup yields CDR1 ENHRY and CDR2 SYGVKD. The CDR3 is 15 amino acids. With 8 bases clipped from V and 4 bases from J, the junction kept 14 bases outside the gene matches. CDR3 sequence reads: CAILADSTGPYEQYF. CDR3 in DNA: TGTGCCATCCTTGCCGACTCGACAGGGCCGTACGAGCAGTACTTC.

This chain connects TRBV13 to TRBJ2-1; maybe TRBD2 (6 bases). In germline, CDR1 is PRHDT, CDR2 FYEKMQ (reference sequence). Trimming took off 4 bases at V and 8 bases at J, with 12 bases between the two ends. This CDR3 has 13 residues. CDR3 bases: TGTGCCAGCAGCTACACTAGCCGCTATGAGCAGTTCTTC. Translating gives CASSYTSRYEQFF.

This clonotype was seen ten or more times. The chain has TRBV9 and TRBJ2-3; TRBD2 matches 15 bases. V trimming: 4 bases; J trimming: 2 bases; junction bases outside the gene matches: 5. The CDR3 has 17 amino acids. Germline V gives CDR1 SGDLS, CDR2 YYNGEE. The CDR3: CASSPGTSGGPTDTQYF. CDR3 sequence (DNA): TGTGCCAGCAGCCCCGGGACTAGCGGGGGGCCCACAGATACGCAGTATTTT.

J is TRBJ2-5 and V is TRBV7-2; no reliable D call. CDR1 SGHTA and CDR2 FQGNSA come from the germline V gene. The CDR3 spans 11 residues. Trimming removed 5 bases at V and 4 bases at J, with 5 bases between. The CDR3 nucleotides read TGTGCCAGCAGCGCAGTAGAGACCCAGTACTTC. Its protein is CASSAVETQYF.

J is TRBJ1-6 and V is TRBV12-3 or TRBV12-4; D is unclear. CDR3 size: 9 residues. V gave up 8 bases and J gave up 16 bases, with 9 bases separating them. CDR3 in amino acids: CASGSPLHF. The CDR3 DNA is TGTGCCAGCGGTTCCCCTCTCCACTTT.

This clonotype was counted at least ten times. The chain couples TRBV20-1 to TRBJ2-3; 10 bases align to TRBD2. Germline V gene sequence: CDR1 DFQATT, CDR2 SNEGSKA (reference sequence). After removal of 4 bases from V and 0 bases from J, the junction contained 7 bases not matched to a gene. This CDR3 region has 16 residues. CDR3 amino acids: CSAIGLAGGSTDTQYF. DNA for the CDR3: TGCAGTGCTATTGGTTTAGCGGGGGGCAGCACAGATACGCAGTATTTT.

The chain employs TRBV18 and TRBJ2-7; D might be TRBD1 (6 bases). V was cut by 1 base and J by 6 bases, with 13 bases left in between. The CDR3 has 14 amino acids. Germline assignment: CDR1 KGHSH and CDR2 LQKENI. The CDR3 here is CASSPRQDAVEQYV. The CDR3 DNA is TGTGCCAGCTCACCACGACAGGATGCGGTCGAGCAGTACGTC.

This clonotype has just a few counts. J is TRBJ1-4 and V is TRBV12-3 or TRBV12-4; possibly TRBD1 for D (6 bases). Trimming stripped 6 bases from V and 12 bases from J, with 11 bases between. This CDR3 spans 11 amino acids. The CDR3 loop is CASSGQIELFF. The CDR3 DNA reads TGTGCCAGCAGCGGACAGATCGAACTGTTTTTT.

This clonotype was seen repeatedly, ten times or more. The CDR3 nucleotides are TGTGCCAGCAGCTTTCGTGCGCGTGAAGCTTTCTTT. Its protein product is CASSFRAREAFF. The V and J genes are TRBV5-4 and TRBJ1-1; D unclear. V dropped 2 bases and J dropped 7 bases, with 9 bases sitting between them. The CDR3 totals 12 residues. CDR1 is SGHNT and CDR2 is YYREEE in the germline V gene (reference sequence).

A few counts support this clonotype. The chain recombines TRBV4-2 with TRBJ1-2; no clear D. The length of the CDR3 is 13 residues. V was clipped by 2 bases and J by 8 bases, with 12 bases between them. Germline V CDR1 and CDR2: LGHNA, YNFKEQ. CDR3 region: CASSQRHPGGYTF. Here the CDR3 DNA reads TGTGCCAGCAGCCAAAGACACCCCGGGGGCTACACCTTC.

The chain has TRBV5-6 and TRBJ2-2; 7 bases line up with TRBD1. Unmatched junction bases numbered 11, after V lost 5 bases and J lost 4 bases. Germline-derived CDR1 and CDR2 are SGHDT and YYEEEE. CDR3 length: 16 amino acids. The CDR3 region has the DNA TGTGCCAGCAGAAGGGGGCCCAGGGGGATCACCGGGGAGCTGTTTTTT. The encoded protein is CASRRGPRGITGELFF.

This clonotype was counted between two and nine times. The genes are TRBV6-5 and TRBJ1-6; D is undetermined. In germline, CDR1 is MNHEY, CDR2 SVGAGI. V lost 2 bases to trimming and J lost 6 bases, with 2 bases between them. The CDR3 covers 12 residues. For the CDR3, the DNA is TGTGCCAGCAGTTACGTTAATTCACCCCTCCACTTT. Protein sequence: CASSYVNSPLHF.

This clonotype was seen more than once but under ten times. The chain employs TRBV20-1 and TRBJ2-1, with 12 nucleotides matching TRBD2. Germline V gives CDR1 DFQATT, CDR2 SNEGSKA (reference sequence). With V trimmed by 6 bases and J by 4 bases, 10 bases remained unmatched. The CDR3 covers 16 residues. The CDR3 DNA follows: TGCAGTGCCCCCCGGGCTAGCGGGGGGGATTACAATGAGCAGTTCTTC. It translates to CSAPRASGGDYNEQFF.

CDR3 coding DNA: TGCAGTGCCAAGGGTGCCGCGGGGAGTACGCAGTATTTT. Protein: CSAKGAAGSTQYF. The chain uses TRBV20-1 and TRBJ2-3, with D maybe TRBD2 (6 bases). The germline V and J ends were trimmed by 6 bases and 8 bases, with 18 bases remaining between them. This CDR3 contains 13 residues. CDR1 and CDR2 (germline): DFQATT, SNEGSKA (reference sequence).

This clonotype was counted many times. This chain connects TRBV20-1 to TRBJ2-5; 7 positions agree with TRBD2. Germline CDR1 and CDR2: DFQATT and SNEGSKA (reference sequence). The V gene end was trimmed by 1 base and the J gene end by 4 bases; junction bases not matched to a gene: 9. The CDR3 loop spans 15 amino acids. The CDR3 protein is CSARGAPGGSETQYF. CDR3 bases: TGCAGTGCTAGAGGGGCGCCGGGAGGTTCAGAGACCCAGTACTTC.

The CDR3: CASSLVGGEQYV. The CDR3 DNA follows: TGCGCCAGCAGCTTGGTTGGCGGCGAGCAGTACGTC. The genes are TRBV5-1 and TRBJ2-7; D is uncertain. The germline CDR1 and CDR2 sequences are SGHRS and YFSETQ. The CDR3 has 12 amino acids. The germline V and J ends were trimmed by 0 bases and 6 bases, with 7 bases remaining between them.

The chain links TRBV5-1 to TRBJ1-2; maybe TRBD1 (5 bases). Germline CDR1 reads SGHRS; CDR2 reads YFSETQ. Trimming stripped 4 bases from V and 4 bases from J, with 14 bases between. This CDR3 has 14 amino acids. The CDR3 loop is CASSIQGSSYGYTF. CDR3 nucleotide sequence: TGCGCCAGCAGCATCCAGGGTTCCAGCTATGGCTACACCTTC.

In this sample, this clonotype turned up a few times. This chain links TRBV25-1 with TRBJ2-1, with TRBD1 identical over 8 bases. The CDR3 is 17 amino acids. With V trimmed by 0 bases and J by 0 bases, 4 bases remained unmatched. Germline lookup yields CDR1 MGHDK and CDR2 SYGVNS. The CDR3 nucleotides read TGTGCCAGCAGTGAATACAGGGGGCAGAGCTCCTACAATGAGCAGTTCTTC. Protein product: CASSEYRGQSSYNEQFF.

The chain links TRBV15 to TRBJ2-1; 9 bases match TRBD1. Germline lookup yields CDR1 LNHNV and CDR2 YYDKDF (reference sequence). This CDR3 is 15 amino acids long. With V trimmed by 3 bases and J by 5 bases, 5 bases remained unmatched. Written as DNA, the CDR3 is TGTGCCACCAGCAGTGACAGGGGGACCCACAATGAGCAGTTCTTC. It is translated as CATSSDRGTHNEQFF.

This clonotype was counted between two and nine times. The rearrangement uses TRBV9 and TRBJ2-2, with TRBD1 matching over 7 bases. Germline V gives CDR1 SGDLS, CDR2 YYNGEE. Trimming took 8 bases from V and 6 from J; bases not matched to a gene: 7. The CDR3 runs 13 residues. The CDR3 coding sequence is TGTGCCAGTACCACCACAGGGGCCGGGGAGCTGTTTTTT. Translating gives CASTTTGAGELFF.

This chain uses TRBV12-3 or TRBV12-4 with TRBJ2-1, with TRBD2 matching 7 bases. The CDR3 totals 11 residues. J lost 11 bases, V lost 6 bases, and 4 bases had no gene match. DNA for the CDR3: TGTGCCAGCAGCCCCGGGACTAAGCAGTTCTTC. Translation gives CASSPGTKQFF.

Ten or more counts support this clonotype. The genes are TRBV29-1 and TRBJ1-3, with 7 bases aligning to TRBD1. The CDR3 is 14 amino acids. Germline V CDR1 and CDR2: SQVTM, ANQGSEA. The J segment lost 2 bases and the V segment lost 2 bases, leaving 3 bases of the junction unmatched. This CDR3 is CSVEQRGPGNTIYF. CDR3 nucleotides: TGCAGCGTTGAACAAAGGGGGCCTGGAAACACCATATATTTT.

The gene calls are TRBV4-1 and TRBJ2-3; D unresolved. Per the germline V gene, CDR1 is MGHRA and CDR2 is YSYEKL. V lost 0 bases and J lost 6, with 7 bases in between. The CDR3 runs 13 residues. The chain's CDR3 is CASSQDGGDTQYF. The CDR3 DNA reads TGCGCCAGCAGCCAAGATGGTGGGGATACGCAGTATTTT.